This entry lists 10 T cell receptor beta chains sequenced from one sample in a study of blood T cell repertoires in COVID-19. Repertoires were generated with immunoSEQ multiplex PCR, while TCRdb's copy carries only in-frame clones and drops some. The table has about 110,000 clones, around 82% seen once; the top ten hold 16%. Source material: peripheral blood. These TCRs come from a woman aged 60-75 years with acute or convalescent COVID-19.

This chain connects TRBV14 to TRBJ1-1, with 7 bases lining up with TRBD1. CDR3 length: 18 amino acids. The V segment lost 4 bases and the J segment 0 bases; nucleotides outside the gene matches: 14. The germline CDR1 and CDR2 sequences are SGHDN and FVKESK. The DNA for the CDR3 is TGTGCCAGCAGCCGACTTCAATGGACAGGAGACATGAACACTGAAGCTTTCTTT. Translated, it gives CASSRLQWTGDMNTEAFF.

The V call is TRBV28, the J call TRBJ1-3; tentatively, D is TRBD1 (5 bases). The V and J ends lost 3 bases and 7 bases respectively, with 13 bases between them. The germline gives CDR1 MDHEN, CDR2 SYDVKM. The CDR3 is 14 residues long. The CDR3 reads CASSFAGRANTIYF. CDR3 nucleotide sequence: TGTGCCAGCAGTTTCGCAGGGAGGGCGAACACCATATATTTT.

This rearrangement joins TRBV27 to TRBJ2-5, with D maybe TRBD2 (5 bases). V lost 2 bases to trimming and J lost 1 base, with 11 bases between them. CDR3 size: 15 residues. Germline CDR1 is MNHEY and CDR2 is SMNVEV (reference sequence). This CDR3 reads CASSLTGWAQETQYF. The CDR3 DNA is TGTGCCAGCAGTTTAACGGGGTGGGCCCAAGAGACCCAGTACTTC.

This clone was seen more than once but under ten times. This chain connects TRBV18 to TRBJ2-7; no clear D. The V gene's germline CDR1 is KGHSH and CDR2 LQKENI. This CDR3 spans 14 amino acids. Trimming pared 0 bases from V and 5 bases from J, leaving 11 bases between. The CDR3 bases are TGTGCCAGCTCACCACCGACATGGCAACACGAGCAGTACTTC. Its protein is CASSPPTWQHEQYF. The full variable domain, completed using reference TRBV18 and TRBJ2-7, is NAGVMQNPRHLVRRRGQEARLRCSPMKGHSHVYWYRQLPEEGLKFMVYLQKENIIDESGMPKERFSAEFPKEGPSILRIQQVVRGDSAAYFCASSPPTWQHEQYFGPGTRLTVT.

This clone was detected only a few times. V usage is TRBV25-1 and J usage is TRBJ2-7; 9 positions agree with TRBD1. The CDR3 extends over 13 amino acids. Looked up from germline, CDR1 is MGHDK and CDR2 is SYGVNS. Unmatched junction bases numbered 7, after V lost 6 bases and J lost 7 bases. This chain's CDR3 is CASRQDRGREQYF. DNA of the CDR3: TGTGCCAGCAGGCAGGACAGGGGTAGGGAGCAGTACTTC.

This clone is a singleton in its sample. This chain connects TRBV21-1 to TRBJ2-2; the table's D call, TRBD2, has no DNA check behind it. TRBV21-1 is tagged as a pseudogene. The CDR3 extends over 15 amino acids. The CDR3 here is CASSKEKRGVGELFF. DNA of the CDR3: TGTGCCAGCAGCAAAGAGAAGCGGGGGGTCGGGGAGCTGTTTTTT.

This chain's CDR3 is CAWSVGTSGEGGDTQYF. The CDR3, as DNA: TGTGCCTGGAGTGTAGGGACTAGCGGTGAAGGGGGAGATACGCAGTATTTT. J is TRBJ2-3 and V is TRBV30; 11 nucleotides match TRBD2. CDR1 and CDR2 from the germline V gene are GTSNPN and SVGIG (reference sequence). CDR3 length: 17 amino acids. J gave up 5 bases and V 0 bases, and 10 bases lay outside the gene matches.

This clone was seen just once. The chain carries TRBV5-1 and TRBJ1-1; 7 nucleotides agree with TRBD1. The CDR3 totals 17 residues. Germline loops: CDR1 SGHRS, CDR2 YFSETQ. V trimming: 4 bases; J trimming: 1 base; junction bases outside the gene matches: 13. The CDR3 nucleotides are TGCGCCAGCAGCCCCCATACAGGGGCGAACTCGAACACTGAAGCTTTCTTT. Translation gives CASSPHTGANSNTEAFF.

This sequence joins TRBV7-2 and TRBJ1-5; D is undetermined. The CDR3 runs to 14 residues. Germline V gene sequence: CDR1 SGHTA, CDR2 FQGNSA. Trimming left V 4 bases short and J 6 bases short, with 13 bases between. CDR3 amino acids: CASSSASTGQPQHF. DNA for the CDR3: TGTGCCAGCAGCTCCGCCTCGACGGGTCAGCCCCAGCATTTT.

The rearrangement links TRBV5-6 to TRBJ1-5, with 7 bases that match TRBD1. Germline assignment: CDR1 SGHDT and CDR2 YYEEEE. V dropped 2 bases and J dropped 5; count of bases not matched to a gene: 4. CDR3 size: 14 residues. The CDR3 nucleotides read TGTGCCAGCAGCTTTGGGCAGGGGGATCAGCCCCAGCATTTT. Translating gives CASSFGQGDQPQHF. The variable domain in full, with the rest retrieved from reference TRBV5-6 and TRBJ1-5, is DAGVTQSPTHLIKTRGQQVTLRCSPKSGHDTVSWYQQALGQGPQFIFQYYEEEERQRGNFPDRFSGHQFPNYSSELNVNALLLGDSALYLCASSFGQGDQPQHFGDGTRLSIL.